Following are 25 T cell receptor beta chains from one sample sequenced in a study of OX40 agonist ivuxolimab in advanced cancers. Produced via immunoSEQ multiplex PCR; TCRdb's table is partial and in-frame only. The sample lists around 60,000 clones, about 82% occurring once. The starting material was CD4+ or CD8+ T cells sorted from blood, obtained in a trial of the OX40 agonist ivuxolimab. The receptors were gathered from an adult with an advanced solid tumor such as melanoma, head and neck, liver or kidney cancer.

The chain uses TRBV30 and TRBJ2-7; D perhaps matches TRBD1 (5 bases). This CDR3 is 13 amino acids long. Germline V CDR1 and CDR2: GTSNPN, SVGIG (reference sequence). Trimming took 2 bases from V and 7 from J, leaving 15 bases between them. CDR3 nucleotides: TGTGCCTGGAGTCTGCACAGGCTGAGGGAGCAGTACTTC. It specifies CAWSLHRLREQYF.

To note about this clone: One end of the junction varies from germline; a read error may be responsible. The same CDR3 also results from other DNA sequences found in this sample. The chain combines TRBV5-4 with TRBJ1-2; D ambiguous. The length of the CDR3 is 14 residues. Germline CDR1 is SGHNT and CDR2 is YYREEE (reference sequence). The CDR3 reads CASSLVPGSYGYTF. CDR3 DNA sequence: TGTGCCAGCAGCTTGGTCCCGGGGTCCTATGGCTACACCTTT.

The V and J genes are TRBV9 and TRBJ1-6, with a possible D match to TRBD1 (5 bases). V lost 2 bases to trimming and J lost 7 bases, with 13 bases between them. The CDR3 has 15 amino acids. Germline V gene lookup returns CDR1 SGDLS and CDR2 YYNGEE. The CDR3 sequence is CASSVEGSRNSPLHF. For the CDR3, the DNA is TGTGCCAGCAGCGTCGAGGGGTCGAGGAATTCACCCCTCCACTTT.

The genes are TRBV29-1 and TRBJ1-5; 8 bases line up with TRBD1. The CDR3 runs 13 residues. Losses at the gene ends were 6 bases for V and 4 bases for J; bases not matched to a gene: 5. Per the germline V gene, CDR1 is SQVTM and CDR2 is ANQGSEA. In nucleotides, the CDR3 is TGCAGCGTCTCAAACAGGGGGAATCAGCCCCAGCATTTT. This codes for CSVSNRGNQPQHF.

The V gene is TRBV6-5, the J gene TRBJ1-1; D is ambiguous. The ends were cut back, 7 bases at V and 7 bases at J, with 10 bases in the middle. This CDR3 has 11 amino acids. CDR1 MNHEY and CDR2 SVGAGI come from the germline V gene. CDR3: CASTNSGEAFF. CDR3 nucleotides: TGTGCCAGCACCAACAGTGGTGAAGCTTTCTTT.

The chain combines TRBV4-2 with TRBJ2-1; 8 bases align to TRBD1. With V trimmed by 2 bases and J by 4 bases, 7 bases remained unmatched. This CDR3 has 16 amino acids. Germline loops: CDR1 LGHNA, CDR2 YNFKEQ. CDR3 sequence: CASSQLGQGPYNEQFF. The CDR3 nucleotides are TGTGCCAGCAGCCAACTCGGACAGGGACCTTACAATGAGCAGTTCTTC.

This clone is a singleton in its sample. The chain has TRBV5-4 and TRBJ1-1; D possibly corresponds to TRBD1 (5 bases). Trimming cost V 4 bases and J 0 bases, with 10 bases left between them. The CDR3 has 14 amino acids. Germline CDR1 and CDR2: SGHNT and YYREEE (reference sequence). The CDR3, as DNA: TGTGCCAGCAGCCCCAGGGCCATGAACACTGAAGCTTTCTTT. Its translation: CASSPRAMNTEAFF.

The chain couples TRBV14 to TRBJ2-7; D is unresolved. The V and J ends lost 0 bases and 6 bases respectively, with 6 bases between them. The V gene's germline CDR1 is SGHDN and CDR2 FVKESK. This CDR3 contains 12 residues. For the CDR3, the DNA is TGTGCCAGCAGCCAAGACTGGTTCGAGCAGTACTTC. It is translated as CASSQDWFEQYF.

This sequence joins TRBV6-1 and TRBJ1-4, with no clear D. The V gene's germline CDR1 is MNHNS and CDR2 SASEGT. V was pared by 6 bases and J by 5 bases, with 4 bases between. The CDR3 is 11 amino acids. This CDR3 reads CASRRNEKLFF. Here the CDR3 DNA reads TGTGCCAGCAGGAGAAATGAAAAACTGTTTTTT.

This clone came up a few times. The CDR3 is CASAPRRDSPLHF. Written as DNA, the CDR3 is TGTGCCAGCGCCCCGAGGCGGGATTCACCCCTCCACTTT. V is TRBV27 and J is TRBJ1-6; D is unresolved. Trimming cost V 8 bases and J 8 bases, with 13 bases left between them. The CDR3 is 13 amino acids. Germline CDR1 and CDR2: MNHEY and SMNVEV (reference sequence).

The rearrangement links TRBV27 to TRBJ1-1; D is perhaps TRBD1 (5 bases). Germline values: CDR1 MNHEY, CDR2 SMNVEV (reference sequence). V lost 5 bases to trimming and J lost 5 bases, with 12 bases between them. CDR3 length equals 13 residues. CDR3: CASSTQGGTEAFF. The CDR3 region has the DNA TGTGCCAGCAGTACCCAGGGTGGGACTGAAGCTTTCTTT.

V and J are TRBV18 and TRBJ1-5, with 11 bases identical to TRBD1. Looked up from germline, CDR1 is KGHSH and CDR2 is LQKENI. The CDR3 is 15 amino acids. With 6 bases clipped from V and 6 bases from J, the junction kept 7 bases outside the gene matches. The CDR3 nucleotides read TGTGCCAGCTCCGCCGGGACAGGGGGAATTCAGCCCCAGCATTTT. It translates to CASSAGTGGIQPQHF.

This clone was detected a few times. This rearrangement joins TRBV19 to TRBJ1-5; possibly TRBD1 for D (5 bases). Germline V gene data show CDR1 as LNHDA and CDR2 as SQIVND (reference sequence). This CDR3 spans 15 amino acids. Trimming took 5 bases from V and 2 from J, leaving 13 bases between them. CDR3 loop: CASSPLGGGNQPQHF. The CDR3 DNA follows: TGTGCCAGTAGTCCCCTCGGGGGAGGCAATCAGCCCCAGCATTTT.

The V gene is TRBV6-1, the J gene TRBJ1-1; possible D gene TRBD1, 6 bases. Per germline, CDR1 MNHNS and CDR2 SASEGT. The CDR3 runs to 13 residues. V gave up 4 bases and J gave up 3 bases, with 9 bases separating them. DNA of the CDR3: TGTGCCAGCAGTGGCCAGGGGTACACTGAAGCTTTCTTT. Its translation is CASSGQGYTEAFF.

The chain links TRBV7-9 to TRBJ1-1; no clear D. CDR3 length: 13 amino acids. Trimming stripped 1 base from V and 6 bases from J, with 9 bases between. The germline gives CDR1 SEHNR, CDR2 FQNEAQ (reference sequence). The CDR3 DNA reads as TGTGCCAGCAGCTTAGTTCCCCGGGCTGAAGCTTTCTTT. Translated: CASSLVPRAEAFF.

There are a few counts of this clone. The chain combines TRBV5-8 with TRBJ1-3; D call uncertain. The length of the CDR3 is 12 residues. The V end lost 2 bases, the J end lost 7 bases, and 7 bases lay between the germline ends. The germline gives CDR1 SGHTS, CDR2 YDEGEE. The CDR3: CASSFTGNTIYF. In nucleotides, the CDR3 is TGTGCCAGCAGCTTCACCGGGAACACCATATATTTT.

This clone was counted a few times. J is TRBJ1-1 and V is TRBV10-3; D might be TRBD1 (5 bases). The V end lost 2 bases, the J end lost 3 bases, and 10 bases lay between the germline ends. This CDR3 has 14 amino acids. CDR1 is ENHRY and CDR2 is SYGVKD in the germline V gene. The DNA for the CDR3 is TGTGCCATCAGTGAGGGGCTGGGGGACACTGAAGCTTTCTTT. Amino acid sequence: CAISEGLGDTEAFF.

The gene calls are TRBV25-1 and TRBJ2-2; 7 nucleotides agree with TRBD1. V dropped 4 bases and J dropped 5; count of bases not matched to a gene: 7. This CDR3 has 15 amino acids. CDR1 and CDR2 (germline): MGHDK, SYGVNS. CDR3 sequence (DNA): TGTGCCAGCAGTGGATACAGGGGTGGAACCGGGGAGCTGTTTTTT. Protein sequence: CASSGYRGGTGELFF.

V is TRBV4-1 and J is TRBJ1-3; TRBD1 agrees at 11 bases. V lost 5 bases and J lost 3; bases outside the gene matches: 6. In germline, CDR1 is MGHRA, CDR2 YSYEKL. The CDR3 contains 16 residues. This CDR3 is CASSGRTGGSGNTIYF. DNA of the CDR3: TGCGCCAGCAGCGGGCGGACAGGGGGCAGTGGAAACACCATATATTTT.

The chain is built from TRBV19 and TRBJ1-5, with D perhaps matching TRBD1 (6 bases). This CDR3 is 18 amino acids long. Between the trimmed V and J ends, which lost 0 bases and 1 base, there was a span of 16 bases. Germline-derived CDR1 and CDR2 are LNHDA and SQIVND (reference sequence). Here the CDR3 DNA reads TGTGCCAGTAGTATAGAGGGGGCCACGGGGGCGAGCAATCAGCCCCAGCATTTT. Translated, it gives CASSIEGATGASNQPQHF. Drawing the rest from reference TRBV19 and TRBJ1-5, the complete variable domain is DGGITQSPKYLFRKEGQNVTLSCEQNLNHDAMYWYRQDPGQGLRLIYYSQIVNDFQKGDIAEGYSVSREKKESFPLTVTSAQKNPTAFYLCASSIEGATGASNQPQHFGDGTRLSIL.

The CDR3 nucleotides are TGTGCCAGCAATCTATATAGAGGCAATCAGCCCCAGCATTTT. Protein sequence: CASNLYRGNQPQHF. The rearrangement joins TRBV6-1 to TRBJ1-5, with D hard to call. Germline CDR1 MNHNS, CDR2 SASEGT. The CDR3 totals 14 residues. With 7 bases removed from V and 2 bases from J, the gap between germline ends came to 12 bases.

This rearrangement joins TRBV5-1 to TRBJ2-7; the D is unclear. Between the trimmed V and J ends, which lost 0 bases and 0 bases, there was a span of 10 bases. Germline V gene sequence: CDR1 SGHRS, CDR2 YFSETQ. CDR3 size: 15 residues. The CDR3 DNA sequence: TGCGCCAGCAGCTTGGTATCCCCCGGCTCCTACGAGCAGTACTTC. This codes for CASSLVSPGSYEQYF.

The DNA of the CDR3 is TGCAGCGTTGAATTGCGTTTCGCTTCGGCACAGGGAGTTAACACTGAAGCTTTCTTT. Protein product: CSVELRFASAQGVNTEAFF. V is TRBV29-1 and J is TRBJ1-1; D is perhaps TRBD1 (6 bases). This CDR3 comprises 19 residues. Trimming left V 2 bases short and J 2 bases short, with 27 bases between. CDR1 is SQVTM and CDR2 is ANQGSEA in the germline V gene.

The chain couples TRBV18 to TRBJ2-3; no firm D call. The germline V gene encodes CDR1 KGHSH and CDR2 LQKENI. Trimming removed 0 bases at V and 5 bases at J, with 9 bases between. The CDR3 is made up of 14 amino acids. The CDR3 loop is CASSPPPSVDTQYF. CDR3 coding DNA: TGTGCCAGCTCACCACCCCCTTCGGTAGATACGCAGTATTTT.

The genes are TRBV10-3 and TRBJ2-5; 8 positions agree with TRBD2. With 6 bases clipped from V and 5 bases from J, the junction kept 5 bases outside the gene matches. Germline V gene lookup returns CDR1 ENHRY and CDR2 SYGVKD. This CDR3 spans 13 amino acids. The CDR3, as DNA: TGTGCCATCAGAGGACTAGCAGGGGAGACCCAGTACTTC. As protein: CAIRGLAGETQYF.